This T cell receptor (beta chain) was observed in a study of cytomegalovirus exposure and HLA in healthy donors. The germline gives CDR1 LGHNT, CDR2 FRNRAP. This CDR3 region has 14 residues. Trimming stripped 4 bases from V and 3 bases from J, with 10 bases between. Study results and limitations: Among TCR beta chains, those listed as cytomegalovirus-associated numbered around 180.

At sampling all donors were nominally healthy, likely with unrecorded immune exposures. PCR employed 60 Vbeta and 13 Jbeta primers. TCRdb's table, derived via immunoSEQ multiplex PCR, lists solely in-frame clones and lacks some. The sample includes about 90,000 clones, roughly 84% of them seen just once. Concerning this clone: Its specificity is unknown.

Material for sequencing was PBMCs. The TCR sequence derives from a man aged 25 to 40 in good health and CMV-seronegative. J is TRBJ1-5 and V is TRBV12-5, with D tentatively TRBD1 (5 bases). CDR3: CASGSSTVNQPQHF. The DNA for the CDR3 is TGTGCTAGTGGTTCATCGACAGTCAATCAGCCCCAGCATTTT.